Listed below are T cell receptor beta chains from one sample, sequenced in a study of blood T cell repertoires in COVID-19. Assay: immunoSEQ multiplex PCR; the TCRdb copy retains only in-frame clones and omits some. The repertoire holds 130,000 to 150,000 clones, with roughly 76% as singletons. The sample comprised peripheral blood. These receptors all come from a human donor with acute or convalescent COVID-19. The donor label of this sample is uncertain. Both conserved end residues are part of each CDR3. D genes are given only for firm matches. Clone size is not always given. Where it is, it says once, few, many or a class for expanded clones.

TRBD1	TRBJ1-4	.	TRBV4-1	TGCGCCAGCAAGCAAGGACAGGGAATTAATGAAAAACTGTTTTTT	CASKQGQGINEKLFF
.	TRBJ2-7	.	TRBV13	TGTGCCAGCAGCACCCCCCTGGAAGCGGAGGTCCTTAACTACGAGCAGTACTTC	CASSTPLEAEVLNYEQYF
TRBD1	TRBJ1-2	few	TRBV30	TGTGCCTGGACGGGACAGGGGGCCGGAAACTATGGCTACACCTTC	CAWTGQGAGNYGYTF
.	TRBJ1-6	once	TRBV4-1	TGCGCCAGCAGCCAAGATGGAATTCGGGAGGATTCACCCCTCCACTTT	CASSQDGIREDSPLHF
.	TRBJ1-3	.	TRBV9	TGTGCCAGCAGCCCCGACCAGGGATCTGGAAACACCATATATTTT	CASSPDQGSGNTIYF
.	TRBJ2-1	.	TRBV6-6	TGTGCCAGCAGTGGGCGGGACAGACTCACCAATGAGCAGTTCTTC	CASSGRDRLTNEQFF
.	TRBJ2-7	.	TRBV15	TGTGCCACCAGCAGAGGGTCACCGGGACAACTAACCTACGAGCAGTACTTC	CATSRGSPGQLTYEQYF
.	TRBJ1-1	.	TRBV20-1	TGCAGTGCCCCGCGGTATGAAGCTTTCTTT	CSAPRYEAFF
.	TRBJ2-5	.	TRBV9	TGTGCCAGCAGCGTCTACGGGGACCAAGAGACCCAGTACTTC	CASSVYGDQETQYF
.	TRBJ1-2	few	TRBV29-1	TGCAGCGTCCTCCGGGTCTTCTATGGCTACACCTTC	CSVLRVFYGYTF
TRBD1	TRBJ2-7	.	TRBV15	TGTGCCACCAGTACCGGGACAGGGACCTACGAGCAGTACTTC	CATSTGTGTYEQYF
.	TRBJ1-2	.	TRBV19	TGTGCCAGTAGTGCCACGACAGGCGAGGCCTATGGCTACACCTTC	CASSATTGEAYGYTF
.	TRBJ1-1	.	TRBV18	TGTGCCAGCTCACCTCAGGTAGGGAACACTGAAGCTTTCTTT	CASSPQVGNTEAFF
.	TRBJ2-2	.	TRBV6-2/TRBV6-3	TGTGCCAGCAGTTTAGTTCCGAACACCGGGGAGCTGTTTTTT	CASSLVPNTGELFF
.	TRBJ1-5	.	TRBV19	TGTGCCAGTAGTCCTAGAGAGTATAGCAATCAGCCCCAGCATTTT	CASSPREYSNQPQHF
TRBD2	TRBJ2-3	.	TRBV30	TGTGCCTGGAGGCCGGGACTAGCGGGGGCCCCAAGCACAGATACGCAGTATTTT	CAWRPGLAGAPSTDTQYF
.	TRBJ1-2	.	TRBV30	TGTGCCTGGAGTGTCTCGTTAGCTAACTATGGCTACACCTTC	CAWSVSLANYGYTF
.	TRBJ1-4	.	TRBV9	TGTGCCAGCAGCGTAGATTTAGATAATGAAAAACTGTTTTTT	CASSVDLDNEKLFF
.	TRBJ1-6	.	TRBV27	TGTGCCAGCAGTTTCACAGGGCTCGATAATTCACCCCTCCACTTT	CASSFTGLDNSPLHF
TRBD1	TRBJ1-6	.	TRBV5-4	TGTGCCAGCAGCTCGGACAGGGGGGATAATTCACCCCTCCACTTT	CASSSDRGDNSPLHF
.	TRBJ1-5	.	TRBV19	TGTGCCAGTAGTTCCCGGGGTAGCAATCAGCCCCAGCATTTT	CASSSRGSNQPQHF
.	TRBJ2-3	.	TRBV29-1	TGCAGCGTCGAGAGATCCAGGGGATATACGCAGTATTTT	CSVERSRGYTQYF
TRBD1	TRBJ1-4	.	TRBV5-4	TGTGCCAGCAGCCCGGGACAGGAGCATTTGGGAGAAAAACTGTTTTTT	CASSPGQEHLGEKLFF
TRBD1	TRBJ2-5	.	TRBV5-1	TGCGCCAGCAGCCTGACCACGACAGGGACGGGGGAGACCCAGTACTTC	CASSLTTTGTGETQYF
.	TRBJ1-1	.	TRBV15	TGTGCCACCAACCCGAGTCGGGCGGGAGGGAACACTGAAGCTTTCTTT	CATNPSRAGGNTEAFF
TRBD1	TRBJ1-1	.	TRBV6-5	TGTGCCAGCAGACCGCCGGACAGGGGAGATACTGAAGCTTTCTTT	CASRPPDRGDTEAFF
TRBD1	TRBJ1-1	.	TRBV2	TGTGCCAGGTTCACAGGGGGGGACACTGAAGCTTTCTTT	CARFTGGDTEAFF
.	TRBJ1-2	once	TRBV7-9	TGTGCCAGCAGCTTAGTCTGGGAGTATGGCTACACCTTC	CASSLVWEYGYTF
.	TRBJ1-4	.	TRBV5-1	TGCGCCAGCAGCTTGGTGGGAGGATTGGGGGAAAAACTGTTTTTT	CASSLVGGLGEKLFF
.	TRBJ1-2	.	TRBV3-1/TRBV3-2	TGTGCCAGCAGCCAAGTTGCAGAAGACTATGGCTACACCTTC	CASSQVAEDYGYTF
.	TRBJ1-5	.	TRBV7-2	TGTGCCAGCAACCCCGGGTCCCATCAGCCCCAGCATTTT	CASNPGSHQPQHF
.	TRBJ1-1	.	TRBV7-9	TGTGCCAGCAGCTTAGAGGTCAGGCGAGCTTTCTTT	CASSLEVRRAFF
.	TRBJ2-4	.	TRBV13	TGTGCCAGCAGCTTACGGCAGGGGGCCAAAAACATTCAGTACTTC	CASSLRQGAKNIQYF
TRBD1	TRBJ2-2	.	TRBV24-1	TGTGCCACCAGTGATCTGGGACAGTACACCGGGGAGCTGTTTTTT	CATSDLGQYTGELFF
.	TRBJ1-1	.	TRBV7-9	TGTGCCAGCAGCTTAGTGGAGGGTACAGGAACTGAAGCTTTCTTT	CASSLVEGTGTEAFF
.	TRBJ1-3	.	TRBV24-1	TGTGCCACCAGTGATTTGGGTACAGGGCTACTCTCTGGAAACACCATATATTTT	CATSDLGTGLLSGNTIYF
.	TRBJ1-5	once	TRBV12-3/TRBV12-4	TGTGCCAGCAGCTTTGGGAGAGATCAGCCCCAGCATTTT	CASSFGRDQPQHF
TRBD1	TRBJ2-3	.	TRBV7-8	TGTGCCAGCAGCAAAGGGACAGGTGGTCCAGATACGCAGTATTTT	CASSKGTGGPDTQYF
.	TRBJ2-5	.	TRBV18	TGTGCCAGCTCACCACGAGAATTCCAAGAGACCCAGTACTTC	CASSPREFQETQYF
.	TRBJ1-5	.	TRBV2	TGTGCCAGCAGTGCTGGGCCCGATCAGCCCCAGCATTTT	CASSAGPDQPQHF
.	TRBJ1-5	many	TRBV12-3/TRBV12-4	TGTGCCAGCAGTTTAGGAGCAGGTCAGCCCCAGCATTTT	CASSLGAGQPQHF